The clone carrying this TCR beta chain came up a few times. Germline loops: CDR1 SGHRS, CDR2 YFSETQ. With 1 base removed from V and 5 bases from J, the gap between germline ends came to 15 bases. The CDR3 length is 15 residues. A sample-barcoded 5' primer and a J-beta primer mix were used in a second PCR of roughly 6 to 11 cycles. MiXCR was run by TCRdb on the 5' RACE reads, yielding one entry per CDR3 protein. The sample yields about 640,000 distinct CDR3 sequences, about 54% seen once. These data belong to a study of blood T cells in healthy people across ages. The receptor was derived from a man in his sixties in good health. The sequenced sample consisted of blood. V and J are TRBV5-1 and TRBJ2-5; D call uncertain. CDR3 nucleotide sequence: TGCGCCAGCAGCTTGTCGGCCATTTCATGGGAGACCCAGTACTTC. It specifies CASSLSAISWETQYF.